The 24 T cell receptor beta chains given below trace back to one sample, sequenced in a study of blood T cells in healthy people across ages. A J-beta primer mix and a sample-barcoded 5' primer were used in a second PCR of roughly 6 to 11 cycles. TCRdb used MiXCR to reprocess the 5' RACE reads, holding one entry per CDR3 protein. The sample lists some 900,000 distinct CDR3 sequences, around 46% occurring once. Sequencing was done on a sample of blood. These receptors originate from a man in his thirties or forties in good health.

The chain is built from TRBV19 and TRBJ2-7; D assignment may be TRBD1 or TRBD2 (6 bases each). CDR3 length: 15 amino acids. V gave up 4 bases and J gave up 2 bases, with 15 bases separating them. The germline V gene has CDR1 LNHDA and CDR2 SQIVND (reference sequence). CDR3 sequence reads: CASSSGGGWTYEQYF. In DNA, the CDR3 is TGTGCCAGTAGTAGCGGAGGGGGATGGACCTACGAGCAGTACTTC.

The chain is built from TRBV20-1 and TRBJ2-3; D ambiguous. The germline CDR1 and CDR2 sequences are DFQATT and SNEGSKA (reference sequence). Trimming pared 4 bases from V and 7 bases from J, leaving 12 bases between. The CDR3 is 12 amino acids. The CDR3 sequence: CSATDFFNTQYF. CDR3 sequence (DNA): TGCAGTGCTACCGACTTTTTTAATACGCAGTATTTT.

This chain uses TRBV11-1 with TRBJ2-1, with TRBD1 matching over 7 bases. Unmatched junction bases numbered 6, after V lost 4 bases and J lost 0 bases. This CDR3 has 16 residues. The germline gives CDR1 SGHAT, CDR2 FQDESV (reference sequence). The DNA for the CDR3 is TGTGCCAGCAGCTCAAAGGGGGCTAGCTCCTACAATGAGCAGTTCTTC. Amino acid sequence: CASSSKGASSYNEQFF.

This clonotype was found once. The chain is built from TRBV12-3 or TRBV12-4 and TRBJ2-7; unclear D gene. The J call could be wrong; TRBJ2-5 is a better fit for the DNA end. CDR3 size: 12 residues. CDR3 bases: TGTGCCAGCAGTTTAGGCTTCGAGACCCAGTACTTC. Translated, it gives CASSLGFETQYF.

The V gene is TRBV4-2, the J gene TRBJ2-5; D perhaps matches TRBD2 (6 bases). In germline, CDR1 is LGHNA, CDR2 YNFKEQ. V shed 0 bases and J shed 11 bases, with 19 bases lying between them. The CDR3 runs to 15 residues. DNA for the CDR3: TGTGCCAGCAGCCAAGAGCAGGTCTCTCTACGGGAGCAGTACTTC. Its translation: CASSQEQVSLREQYF.

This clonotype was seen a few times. The CDR3 nucleotides are TGTGCCAGCTCACCGCTCCGTTTCGACGAGCAGTACTTC. The encoded protein is CASSPLRFDEQYF. V is TRBV18 and J is TRBJ2-5; no definite D call. The end of the DNA aligns better with TRBJ2-7, so the J call may be wrong. The germline CDR1 and CDR2 sequences are KGHSH and LQKENI. There are 13 residues in the CDR3.

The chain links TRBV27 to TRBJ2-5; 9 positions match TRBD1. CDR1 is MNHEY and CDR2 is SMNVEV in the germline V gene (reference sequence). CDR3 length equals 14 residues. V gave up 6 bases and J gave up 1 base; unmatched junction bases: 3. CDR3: CASSHRGLQETQYF. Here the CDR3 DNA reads TGTGCCAGCAGCCACAGGGGGCTCCAAGAGACCCAGTACTTC.

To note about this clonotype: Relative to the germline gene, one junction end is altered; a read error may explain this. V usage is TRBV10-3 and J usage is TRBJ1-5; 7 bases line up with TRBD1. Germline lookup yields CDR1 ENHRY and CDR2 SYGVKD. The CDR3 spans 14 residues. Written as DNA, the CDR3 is TGTGCCGTCAGTGCCGGGACAGAAGGTCAGCCCCAGCATTTT. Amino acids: CAVSAGTEGQPQHF.

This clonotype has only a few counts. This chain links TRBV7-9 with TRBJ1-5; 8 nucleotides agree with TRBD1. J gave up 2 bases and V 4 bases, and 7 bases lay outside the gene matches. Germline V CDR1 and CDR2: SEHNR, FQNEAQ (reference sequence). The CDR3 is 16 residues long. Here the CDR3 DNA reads TGTGCCAGCAGCTCCCTAGAGGGACAGGGCAATCAGCCCCAGCATTTT. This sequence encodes CASSSLEGQGNQPQHF.

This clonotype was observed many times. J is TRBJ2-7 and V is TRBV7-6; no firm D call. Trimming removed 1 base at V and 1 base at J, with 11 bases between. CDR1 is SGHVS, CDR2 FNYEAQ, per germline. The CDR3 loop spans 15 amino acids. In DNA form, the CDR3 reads TGTGCCAGCAGCTTAGATGGCAGGCCATCCTACGAGCAGTACTTC. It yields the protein CASSLDGRPSYEQYF.

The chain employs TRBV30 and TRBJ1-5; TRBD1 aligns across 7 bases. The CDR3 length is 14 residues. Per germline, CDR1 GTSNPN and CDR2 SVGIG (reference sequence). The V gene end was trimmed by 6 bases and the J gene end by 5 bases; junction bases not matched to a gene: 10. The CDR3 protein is CACAGGGAYQPQHF. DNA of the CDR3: TGTGCCTGTGCCGGAGGGGGCGCATATCAGCCCCAGCATTTT.

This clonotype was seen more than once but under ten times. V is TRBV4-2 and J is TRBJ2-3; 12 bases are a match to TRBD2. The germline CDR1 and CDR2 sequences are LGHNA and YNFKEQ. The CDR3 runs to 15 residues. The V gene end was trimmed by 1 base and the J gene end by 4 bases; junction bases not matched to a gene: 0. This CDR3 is CASSQGLAGADTQYF. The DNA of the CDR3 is TGTGCCAGCAGCCAAGGACTAGCGGGAGCAGATACGCAGTATTTT.

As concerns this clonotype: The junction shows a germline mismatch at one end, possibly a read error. The DNA for the CDR3 is TGTGCCTGCAGCCAGTCTGTGGTACAGCTCAACTATGGCTACACCTTC. This encodes CACSQSVVQLNYGYTF. The rearrangement uses TRBV3-1 and TRBJ1-2; D is unresolved. The CDR3 covers 16 residues. Per germline, CDR1 LGHDT and CDR2 YNNKEL (reference sequence).

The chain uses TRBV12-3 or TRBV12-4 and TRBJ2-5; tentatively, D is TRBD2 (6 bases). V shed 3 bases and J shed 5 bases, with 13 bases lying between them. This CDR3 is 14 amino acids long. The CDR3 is CASSFSGSRETQYF. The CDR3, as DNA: TGTGCCAGCAGTTTTTCCGGGAGTCGGGAGACCCAGTACTTC.

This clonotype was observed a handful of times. The CDR3 is CASSLVSTNYGYTF. The CDR3 bases are TGTGCCAGCAGCTTAGTTAGCACCAACTATGGCTACACCTTC. V usage is TRBV7-9 and J usage is TRBJ1-2; unclear D gene. The ends were cut back, 1 base at V and 2 bases at J, with 8 bases in the middle. This CDR3 has 14 residues. CDR1 and CDR2 from the germline V gene are SEHNR and FQNEAQ (reference sequence).

CDR3 sequence: CAISPTGGADTGELFF. The CDR3 nucleotides are TGTGCCATCAGCCCGACAGGGGGCGCCGACACCGGGGAGCTGTTTTTT. The chain joins TRBV10-3 to TRBJ2-2; TRBD1 aligns across 10 bases. Germline V gene data show CDR1 as ENHRY and CDR2 as SYGVKD. The CDR3 has 16 amino acids. V dropped 6 bases and J dropped 3; count of bases not matched to a gene: 7.

Here the CDR3 reads CSVKGDNGYTF. The CDR3 DNA reads as TGCAGCGTCAAGGGAGATAATGGCTACACCTTC. V usage is TRBV29-1 and J usage is TRBJ1-2, with D unclear. Trimming pared 6 bases from V and 6 bases from J, leaving 11 bases between. This CDR3 region has 11 residues. CDR1 is SQVTM and CDR2 is ANQGSEA in the germline V gene.

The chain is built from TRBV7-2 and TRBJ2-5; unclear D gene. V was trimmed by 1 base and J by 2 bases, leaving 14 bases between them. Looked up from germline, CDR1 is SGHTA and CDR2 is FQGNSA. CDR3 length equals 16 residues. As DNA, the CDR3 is TGTGCCAGCAGCTTAGAGGTCGGCAGAGGTCAAGAGACCCAGTACTTC. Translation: CASSLEVGRGQETQYF.

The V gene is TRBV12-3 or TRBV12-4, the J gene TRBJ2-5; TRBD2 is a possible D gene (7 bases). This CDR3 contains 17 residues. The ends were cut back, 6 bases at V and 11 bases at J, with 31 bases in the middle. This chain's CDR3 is CASSRPLEGGPFDEQYF. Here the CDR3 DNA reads TGTGCCAGCAGCCGTCCCTTGGAGGGGGGGCCTTTCGATGAGCAGTACTTC.

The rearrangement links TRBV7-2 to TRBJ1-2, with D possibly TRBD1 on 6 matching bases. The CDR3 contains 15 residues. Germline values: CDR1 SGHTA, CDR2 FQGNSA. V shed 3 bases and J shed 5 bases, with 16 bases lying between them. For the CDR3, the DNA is TGTGCCAGCAGCTTCGGGGGCATCGGACTATATGGCTACACCTTC. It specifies CASSFGGIGLYGYTF.

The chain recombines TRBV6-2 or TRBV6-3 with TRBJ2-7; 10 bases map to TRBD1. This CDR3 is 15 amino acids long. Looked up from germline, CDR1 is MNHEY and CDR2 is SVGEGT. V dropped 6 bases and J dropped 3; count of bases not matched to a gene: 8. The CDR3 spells CASRKQGQGNYEQYF. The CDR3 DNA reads TGTGCCAGCAGGAAGCAGGGACAGGGGAACTACGAGCAGTACTTC.

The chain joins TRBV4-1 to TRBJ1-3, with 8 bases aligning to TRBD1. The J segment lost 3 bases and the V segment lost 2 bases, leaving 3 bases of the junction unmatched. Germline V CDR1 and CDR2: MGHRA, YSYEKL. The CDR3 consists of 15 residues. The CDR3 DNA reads TGCGCCAGCAGCCAACCGGACAGGGATGGAAACACCATATATTTT. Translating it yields CASSQPDRDGNTIYF.

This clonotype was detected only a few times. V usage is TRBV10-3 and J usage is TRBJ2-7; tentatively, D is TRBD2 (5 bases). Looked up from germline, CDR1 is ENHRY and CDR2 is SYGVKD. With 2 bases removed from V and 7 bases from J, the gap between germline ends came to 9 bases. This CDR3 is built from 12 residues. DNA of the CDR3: TGTGCCATCAGTGAGATGAGGGAGGAGCAGTACTTC. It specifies CAISEMREEQYF.

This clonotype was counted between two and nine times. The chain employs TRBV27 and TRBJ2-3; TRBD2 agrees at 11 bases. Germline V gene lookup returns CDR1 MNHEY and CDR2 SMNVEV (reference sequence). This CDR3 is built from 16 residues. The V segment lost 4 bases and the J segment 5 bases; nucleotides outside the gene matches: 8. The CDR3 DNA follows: TGTGCCAGCAGTTCCCTCATAGCGGGGGGGAGAGATACGCAGTATTTT. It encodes CASSSLIAGGRDTQYF.